These T cell receptor beta chains were read from a single sample in a study of cytomegalovirus exposure and HLA in healthy donors. Sequencing was performed with immunoSEQ multiplex PCR; in TCRdb, only in-frame clones are kept and a portion is missing. The sample contains about 130,000 clones, roughly 70% of which appear only once. Material for sequencing was PBMCs. These TCRs come from a young man in good health and CMV-seronegative. Each CDR3 is given with its conserved first and last residue. D genes are given only for firm matches. Part of the rows lack a size; the others show once, few, many or a class for expanded clones.

D,J,V,size,CDR3,DNA
NA,TRBJ1-2,TRBV6-6,NA,CASSSGVALNYGYTF,TGTGCCAGCAGTTCGGGGGTCGCCCTTAACTATGGCTACACCTTC
TRBD1,TRBJ2-7,TRBV19,NA,CASSSWETGMYEQYF,TGTGCCAGTTCCTCGTGGGAGACAGGGATGTACGAGCAGTACTTC
NA,TRBJ1-2,TRBV28,few,CASSSTWGRDGYTF,TGTGCCAGCAGCTCCACTTGGGGCAGGGATGGCTACACCTTC
NA,TRBJ2-2,TRBV13,NA,CASSFLQAGAGELFF,TGTGCCAGCAGCTTCTTACAGGCAGGGGCCGGGGAGCTGTTTTTT
TRBD1,TRBJ2-3,TRBV4-3,NA,CASSVGGQVPDTQYF,TGCGCCAGCAGCGTGGGGGGACAGGTCCCAGATACGCAGTATTTT
NA,TRBJ1-6,TRBV6-6,few,CASAHQAGDYSPLHF,TGTGCCAGCGCACACCAGGCAGGGGATTATTCACCCCTCCACTTT
TRBD2,TRBJ2-7,TRBV9,NA,CASSVVGGGAPNEQYF,TGTGCCAGCAGCGTAGTCGGCGGGGGAGCCCCTAACGAGCAGTACTTC
TRBD2,TRBJ2-1,TRBV7-3,NA,CASSLAGLAAYNEQFF,TGTGCCAGCAGCTTAGCGGGACTAGCGGCATACAATGAGCAGTTCTTC
NA,TRBJ1-6,TRBV7-9,NA,CASRQVTNSPLHF,TGTGCCAGCAGACAAGTCACTAATTCACCCCTCCACTTT
NA,TRBJ2-1,TRBV18,NA,CASSPGLAVSYNEQFF,TGTGCCAGCTCACCAGGTCTAGCCGTCTCCTACAATGAGCAGTTCTTC
NA,TRBJ2-5,TRBV19,once,CASSDYEYQETQYF,TGTGCCAGTTCGGACTATGAGTACCAAGAGACCCAGTACTTC
NA,TRBJ1-2,TRBV2,NA,CAANSNNYGYTF,TGTGCCGCAAACAGTAATAACTATGGCTACACCTTC
NA,TRBJ1-3,TRBV27,NA,CASRPRPGTPGNTIYF,TGTGCCAGCAGACCCCGCCCCGGGACACCTGGAAACACCATATATTTT
NA,TRBJ1-2,TRBV2,NA,CASSEAGSGYTF,TGTGCCAGCAGTGAAGCGGGGAGTGGCTACACCTTC
TRBD2,TRBJ2-5,TRBV2,once,CASSPGTSQETQYF,TGTGCCAGCTCCCCCGGGACTAGCCAAGAGACCCAGTACTTC
TRBD1,TRBJ1-1,TRBV7-8,few,CASSAGQGVGAFF,TGTGCCAGCAGCGCGGGACAGGGGGTTGGAGCTTTCTTT
NA,TRBJ2-7,TRBV28,NA,CASSFMHWGEDDSYEQYF,TGTGCCAGCAGTTTCATGCATTGGGGAGAGGATGATTCCTACGAGCAGTACTTC
TRBD1,TRBJ2-2,TRBV7-9,NA,CASSLGTGVTGELFF,TGTGCCAGCAGCTTGGGGACAGGTGTTACCGGGGAGCTGTTTTTT
TRBD2,TRBJ2-7,TRBV13,NA,CASSLDPGTSAGMEQYF,TGTGCCAGCAGCTTAGACCCTGGGACTAGCGCGGGTATGGAGCAGTACTTC
NA,TRBJ2-7,TRBV19,NA,CASSIEGRKGLYF,TGTGCCAGTAGTATCGAGGGGCGGAAGGGACTGTACTTC
TRBD1,TRBJ2-7,TRBV27,NA,CASSFSMGTGGYEQYF,TGTGCCAGCAGTTTTAGTATGGGGACAGGGGGCTACGAGCAGTACTTC
TRBD1,TRBJ1-2,TRBV10-3,medium-sized,CAIRGDRGGDGYTF,TGTGCCATCAGGGGGGACAGGGGAGGTGATGGCTACACCTTC
NA,TRBJ1-1,TRBV19,NA,CASSISVAPPGTEAFF,TGTGCCAGTAGTATATCTGTCGCACCACCGGGAACTGAAGCTTTCTTT
TRBD1,TRBJ1-1,TRBV11-2,NA,CASSPDRGENTEAFF,TGTGCCAGCAGCCCCGACAGGGGGGAGAACACTGAAGCTTTCTTT
NA,TRBJ2-7,TRBV6-5,NA,CASSYSTGSDRINF,TGTGCCAGCAGTTACTCGACGGGATCCGACAGGATTAACTTC
NA,TRBJ1-5,TRBV28,NA,CASSLGQNNQPQHF,TGTGCCAGCAGTTTAGGACAAAACAATCAGCCCCAGCATTTT
NA,TRBJ1-3,TRBV30,NA,CAWSSLSNTIYF,TGTGCCTGGAGTTCTCTTTCAAACACCATATATTTT
NA,TRBJ2-2,TRBV5-1,NA,CASSLSGELFF,TGCGCCAGCAGCCTGTCCGGGGAGCTGTTTTTT
NA,TRBJ2-2,TRBV7-3,NA,CASSLFRDKTNTGELFF,TGTGCCAGCAGCTTATTCCGTGACAAGACGAACACCGGGGAGCTGTTTTTT
TRBD1,TRBJ2-3,TRBV25-1,NA,CASSEFLAGGVTDTQYF,TGTGCCAGCAGTGAATTTTTGGCAGGGGGCGTAACAGATACGCAGTATTTT
NA,TRBJ2-5,TRBV10-3,NA,CAISESGEGGETQYF,TGTGCCATCAGTGAGTCGGGTGAAGGAGGCGAGACCCAGTACTTC
TRBD1,TRBJ2-1,TRBV4-2,once,CASSRDRGLRDNEQFF,TGTGCCAGCAGCCGGGACAGGGGCCTCAGGGACAATGAGCAGTTCTTC
NA,TRBJ1-2,TRBV7-9,NA,CASSLAGGLNYGYTF,TGTGCCAGCAGCTTAGCGGGGGGGCTTAACTATGGCTACACCTTC
NA,TRBJ1-2,TRBV19,NA,CATQGSPGQINYGYTF,TGTGCCACCCAAGGTTCCCCGGGACAAATTAACTATGGCTACACCTTC
TRBD1,TRBJ2-7,TRBV5-4,NA,CASSLSAGGFDEQYF,TGTGCCAGCAGCTTGTCGGCAGGGGGCTTCGACGAGCAGTACTTC
NA,TRBJ1-1,TRBV19,NA,CASSIDPRFNTEAFF,TGTGCCAGTAGTATAGACCCCCGGTTCAACACTGAAGCTTTCTTT
TRBD2,TRBJ2-3,TRBV7-9,once,CASSLGAGASGDTQYF,TGTGCCAGCAGCTTAGGAGCGGGGGCCTCCGGGGATACGCAGTATTTT
NA,TRBJ2-1,TRBV10-2,NA,CASSEWPPNNEQFF,TGCGCCAGCAGTGAGTGGCCCCCCAACAATGAGCAGTTCTTC
NA,TRBJ2-1,TRBV5-1,few,CASTRGGSNEQFF,TGCGCCAGCACCCGAGGGGGTAGCAATGAGCAGTTCTTC
TRBD1,TRBJ1-5,TRBV4-2,NA,CASSPRTGSSNQPQHF,TGTGCCAGCAGCCCAAGGACAGGGTCTAGCAATCAGCCCCAGCATTTT
NA,TRBJ2-5,TRBV9,NA,CASSGPGKETQYF,TGTGCCAGCAGCGGACCAGGGAAAGAGACCCAGTACTTC
NA,TRBJ2-3,TRBV9,NA,CASSRGSTDTQYF,TGTGCCAGCAGCCGCGGGAGCACAGATACGCAGTATTTT
TRBD2,TRBJ2-5,TRBV19,NA,CASSIQAGGWGIETQYF,TGTGCCAGTAGTATACAAGCGGGGGGCTGGGGCATAGAGACCCAGTACTTC
NA,TRBJ2-5,TRBV28,NA,CASSLYQGRETQYF,TGTGCCAGCAGTTTATACCAGGGTAGGGAGACCCAGTACTTC
TRBD1,TRBJ2-1,TRBV12-5,NA,CASGPQGTGSEQFF,TGTGCTAGTGGTCCCCAAGGGACAGGGAGTGAGCAGTTCTTC
TRBD2,TRBJ2-2,TRBV11-2,NA,CASSLQRGGAGELFF,TGTGCCAGCAGCCTCCAGCGGGGGGGCGCCGGGGAGCTGTTTTTT
NA,TRBJ2-5,TRBV5-5,NA,CASSLAWRLLQETQYF,TGTGCCAGCAGCTTGGCCTGGAGGCTACTCCAAGAGACCCAGTACTTC
NA,TRBJ2-3,TRBV6-4,NA,CASSYIEGTDTQYF,TGTGCCAGCAGTTACATTGAGGGCACAGATACGCAGTATTTT
TRBD1,TRBJ2-2,TRBV5-1,NA,CASSIQGASTGELFF,TGCGCCAGCAGCATCCAGGGGGCTAGCACCGGGGAGCTGTTTTTT
TRBD1,TRBJ1-1,TRBV30,NA,CAWDRNTGGTEAFF,TGTGCCTGGGACCGAAATACAGGGGGCACTGAAGCTTTCTTT